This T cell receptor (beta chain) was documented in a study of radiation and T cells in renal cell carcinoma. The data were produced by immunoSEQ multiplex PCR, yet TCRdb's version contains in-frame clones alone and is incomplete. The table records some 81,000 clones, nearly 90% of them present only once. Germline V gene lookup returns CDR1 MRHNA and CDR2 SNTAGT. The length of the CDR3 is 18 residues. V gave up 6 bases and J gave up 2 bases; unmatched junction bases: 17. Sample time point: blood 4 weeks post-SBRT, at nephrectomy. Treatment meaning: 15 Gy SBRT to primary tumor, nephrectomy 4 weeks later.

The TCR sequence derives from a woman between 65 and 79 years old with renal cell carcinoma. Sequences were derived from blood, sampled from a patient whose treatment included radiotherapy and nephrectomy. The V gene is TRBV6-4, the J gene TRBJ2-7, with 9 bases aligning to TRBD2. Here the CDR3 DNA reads TGTGCCAGCAGCCCGGTAGAAGAGCGGGGGGCCTCCGCCTACGAGCAGTACTTC. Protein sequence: CASSPVEERGASAYEQYF.